This TCR beta chain comes out of a study of CD4 T cells in relation to SARS-CoV-2 and coronaviruses. Measured with immunoSEQ multiplex PCR; TCRdb has only the in-frame clones, and not every one. The table shows some 19,000 clones, with about three quarters occurring only once. Note on this clone: The antigen remains undetermined.

After removal of 4 bases from V and 4 bases from J, the junction contained 15 bases not matched to a gene. The germline CDR1 and CDR2 sequences are SGDLS and YYNGEE. CDR3 size: 17 residues. The unexposed donors gave CD4+ T cells in about 2010-2018, prior to COVID-19. The cells were cultured for about ten days before CD4+ T cells were isolated. Half the medium was replaced with IL-2 medium on days 3 and 7. The source is a human donor in good health. This rearrangement joins TRBV9 to TRBJ2-5; 8 nucleotides align to TRBD1. The sequenced sample consisted of CD4+ T cells from PBMCs, cultured in vitro. CDR3: CASSSSFQGALGETQYF. In nucleotides, the CDR3 is TGTGCCAGCAGCTCCAGCTTCCAGGGGGCGCTCGGAGAGACCCAGTACTTC.